The sequence of this T cell receptor beta chain was determined in a study of blood T cell repertoires in COVID-19. Clinical history reported by participants formed the basis on which cohorts were assigned. All recovered Cohort 3 donors got two negative PCRs, got clearance, or saw symptom resolution. V shed 0 bases, J shed 4 bases, and the junction held 8 bases outside the gene matches. The CDR3 covers 16 residues. Germline V gives CDR1 LNHDA, CDR2 SQIVND (reference sequence). The sample holds one count of this clone. Produced via immunoSEQ multiplex PCR; TCRdb's table is partial and in-frame only. Here the sample spans a few hundred thousand clones, under 90% being singletons.

The rearrangement links TRBV19 to TRBJ1-1; 7 bases are a match to TRBD1. Sequencing input: PBMCs or T cells enriched from blood (not recorded which). This TCR came from a middle-aged man who had recovered from COVID-19. As DNA, the CDR3 is TGTGCCAGTAGTATAGATCGTCCAGGGGGGTTCACTGAAGCTTTCTTT. Its protein product is CASSIDRPGGFTEAFF.